A single sample is the source of the 9 T cell receptor beta chains below, sequenced in a study of cytomegalovirus exposure and HLA in healthy donors. PCR amplification relied on 60 Vbeta primers (plus 13 Jbeta primers). Generated by immunoSEQ multiplex PCR, the TCRdb table keeps only in-frame clones and is missing some. The table for this sample gives around 45,000 clones. Source material: PBMCs. All receptors come from a male donor in good health and CMV-seronegative.

The chain is built from TRBV4-1 and TRBJ1-4; D not resolved. The germline V and J ends were trimmed by 0 bases and 8 bases, with 13 bases remaining between them. CDR3 length equals 15 residues. Per germline, CDR1 MGHRA and CDR2 YSYEKL. The CDR3 DNA is TGCGCCAGCAGCCAAGATCAGTCCCAGAAGGAAAAACTGTTTTTT. It encodes CASSQDQSQKEKLFF.

This sequence joins TRBV7-9 and TRBJ1-5; no reliable D call. The CDR3 sequence is 13 residues long. Per germline, CDR1 SEHNR and CDR2 FQNEAQ (reference sequence). V was pared by 1 base and J by 8 bases, with 9 bases between. CDR3 DNA sequence: TGTGCCAGCAGCTTAGACAGAGCGGAGCCCCAGCATTTT. Residues: CASSLDRAEPQHF.

The chain links TRBV6-5 to TRBJ1-3; 8 bases are a match to TRBD1. This CDR3 is built from 15 residues. J gave up 3 bases and V 7 bases, and 8 bases lay outside the gene matches. Germline V CDR1 and CDR2: MNHEY, SVGAGI. The CDR3, as DNA: TGTGCCAGCAACCCCGACAGGGGCGATGGAAACACCATATATTTT. It yields the protein CASNPDRGDGNTIYF.

The rearrangement joins TRBV7-6 to TRBJ1-6; tentatively, D is TRBD1 (6 bases). Trimming stripped 3 bases from V and 5 bases from J, with 14 bases between. Germline lookup yields CDR1 SGHVS and CDR2 FNYEAQ. The CDR3 is 16 amino acids. This CDR3 is CASSFRGYNNNSPLHF. CDR3 coding DNA: TGTGCCAGCAGCTTTAGGGGGTATAACAATAATTCACCCCTCCACTTT.

The genes are TRBV6-5 and TRBJ1-6, with 8 bases aligning to TRBD1. CDR3 length equals 14 residues. V dropped 4 bases and J dropped 10; count of bases not matched to a gene: 6. Germline V gene data show CDR1 as MNHEY and CDR2 as SVGAGI. CDR3 nucleotides: TGTGCCAGCAGTTCTGGACAGGGAAGGTCACCCCTCCACTTT. This sequence encodes CASSSGQGRSPLHF.

The chain recombines TRBV4-2 with TRBJ1-3; tentative D call: TRBD1 (6 bases). V gave up 1 base and J gave up 4 bases, with 14 bases separating them. In germline, CDR1 is LGHNA, CDR2 YNFKEQ. This CDR3 has 16 amino acids. CDR3 sequence: CASSQAARGVGNTIYF. CDR3 nucleotide sequence: TGTGCCAGCAGCCAAGCGGCCAGGGGTGTCGGAAACACCATATATTTT.

The V call is TRBV7-2, the J call TRBJ2-3; possible D gene TRBD2, 6 bases. There are 14 residues in the CDR3. Germline V CDR1 and CDR2: SGHTA, FQGNSA. Trimming left V 5 bases short and J 1 base short, with 10 bases between. This CDR3 is CASSQGGGTDTQYF. The DNA of the CDR3 is TGTGCCAGCAGCCAAGGCGGGGGCACAGATACGCAGTATTTT.

The rearrangement joins TRBV29-1 to TRBJ2-7; possibly TRBD1 for D (6 bases). The CDR3 has 14 amino acids. V was clipped by 0 bases and J by 6 bases, with 15 bases between them. Germline V CDR1 and CDR2: SQVTM, ANQGSEA. The CDR3 here is CSVEERGQTSEQYF. For the CDR3, the DNA is TGCAGCGTTGAAGAACGAGGACAGACGAGCGAGCAGTACTTC.

V gene TRBV2 combines with J gene TRBJ1-1; D remains unclear. This CDR3 spans 14 amino acids. V was clipped by 8 bases and J by 1 base, with 14 bases between them. CDR1 SNHLY and CDR2 FYNNEI come from the germline V gene. The CDR3, as DNA: TGTGCCAGCGGGTTGCGACAAGCGAACACTGAAGCTTTCTTT. This sequence encodes CASGLRQANTEAFF.